Below, 15 T cell receptor beta chains from the same sample are listed, as sequenced in a study of T cells in Graves' hyperthyroidism and ophthalmopathy. TCR beta CDR3 regions were amplified from RNA transcripts. HTBI primers were the set used in a first-round RT-PCR of the TCR CDR3. A single record per CDR3 protein comes from TCRdb applying MiXCR to the multiplex PCR reads. The sample yields hundreds of thousands of distinct CDR3 sequences, around 15% seen once. The sample was blood. All receptors derive from a woman aged 25 to 39 with Graves' hyperthyroidism.

This clonotype was recorded many times. The chain couples TRBV30 to TRBJ1-1; D is ambiguous. The CDR3 contains 11 residues. Trimming shortened V by 3 bases and J by 11 bases, and 13 bases separated the two germline ends. Germline V gene data show CDR1 as GTSNPN and CDR2 as SVGIG (reference sequence). The CDR3 nucleotides read TGTGCCTGGAGCAACGTGGCCCACGCTTTCTTT. Translating gives CAWSNVAHAFF.

The rearrangement links TRBV20-1 to TRBJ2-1, with D tentatively TRBD1 (5 bases). Germline CDR1 and CDR2: DFQATT and SNEGSKA (reference sequence). V was pared by 6 bases and J by 9 bases, with 18 bases between. CDR3 length: 13 amino acids. This chain's CDR3 is CSAEPRVFVEQFF. In DNA, the CDR3 is TGCAGTGCCGAGCCCAGGGTATTTGTTGAGCAGTTCTTC.

This clonotype was picked up a small number of times. J is TRBJ1-1 and V is TRBV19, with TRBD1 identical over 9 bases. V was pared by 6 bases and J by 6 bases, with 8 bases of the junction left unmatched. The germline CDR1 and CDR2 sequences are LNHDA and SQIVND (reference sequence). The CDR3 spans 14 residues. The DNA for the CDR3 is TGTGCCAGTAGGACTGGACAGGGGCGTTCTGAAGCTTTCTTT. Encoded protein: CASRTGQGRSEAFF.

The chain joins TRBV28 to TRBJ2-3; 9 nucleotides match TRBD2. V was clipped by 3 bases and J by 4 bases; unmatched bases: 23. This CDR3 comprises 21 residues. Germline assignment: CDR1 MDHEN and CDR2 SYDVKM. The DNA of the CDR3 is TGTGCCAGCAGTTTCTTCCCGGGACGGGGGGGGAATAGCGGGAGTGCAGATACGCAGTATTTT. Translated, it gives CASSFFPGRGGNSGSADTQYF.

This clonotype has at least ten counts. CDR3 sequence (DNA): TGTGCCAGCAGCTTAGTTAGGTACCAAGAGACCCAGTACTTC. Its translation: CASSLVRYQETQYF. The chain carries TRBV13 and TRBJ2-5; D is undetermined. The germline V gene has CDR1 PRHDT and CDR2 FYEKMQ (reference sequence). CDR3 length equals 14 residues. V lost 1 base, J lost 0 bases, and 6 bases lay in between.

This clonotype showed up many times. The chain uses TRBV5-1 and TRBJ2-2; D is possibly TRBD2 (6 bases). Trimming cost V 7 bases and J 6 bases, with 13 bases left between them. CDR3 length: 13 residues. CDR1 and CDR2 from the germline V gene are SGHRS and YFSETQ. The CDR3 DNA follows: TGCGCCAGCTTCGGGGGAACGGCCGGGGAGCTGTTTTTT. Its protein is CASFGGTAGELFF.

This clonotype appeared a few times. The chain uses TRBV28 and TRBJ1-5; D ambiguous. The V gene's germline CDR1 is MDHEN and CDR2 SYDVKM. This CDR3 contains 13 residues. The V end lost 4 bases, the J end lost 3 bases, and 7 bases lay between the germline ends. The CDR3 reads CASSWEVNQPQHF. The CDR3 DNA follows: TGTGCCAGCAGTTGGGAGGTCAATCAGCCCCAGCATTTT.

This clonotype was seen ten or more times. This chain connects TRBV18 to TRBJ2-7; 7 nucleotides line up with TRBD1. Trimming cost V 3 bases and J 0 bases; bases outside gene matches: 5. Germline V gives CDR1 KGHSH, CDR2 LQKENI. This CDR3 comprises 15 residues. The CDR3 is CASSPGQAFSYEQYF. CDR3 in DNA: TGTGCCAGCTCACCCGGACAGGCCTTCTCCTACGAGCAGTACTTC.

This clonotype was detected only a few times. This chain connects TRBV27 to TRBJ2-2; no definite D call. Germline V gene lookup returns CDR1 MNHEY and CDR2 SMNVEV (reference sequence). V was shortened by 5 bases and J by 5 bases, with 12 bases between the two germline ends. The CDR3 length is 14 residues. CDR3 nucleotide sequence: TGTGCCAGCAGTACCCACTTGGGTACCGGGGAGCTGTTTTTT. Its translation: CASSTHLGTGELFF.

There are many counts of this clonotype. The chain is built from TRBV29-1 and TRBJ2-1; TRBD2 might be the D (6 bases). In germline, CDR1 is SQVTM, CDR2 ANQGSEA. The CDR3 is made up of 14 amino acids. Trimming removed 7 bases from V and 8 bases from J, with 21 bases in between. CDR3 in DNA: TGCAGCGCCCGACTAAAGTTACTAGCTGATGAGCAGTTCTTC. It yields the protein CSARLKLLADEQFF.

V and J are TRBV5-1 and TRBJ2-7; D is unclear. The germline V gene encodes CDR1 SGHRS and CDR2 YFSETQ. CDR3 length: 13 residues. Trimming shortened V by 4 bases and J by 4 bases, and 12 bases separated the two germline ends. As DNA, the CDR3 is TGCGCCAGCAGCGGACCGGGTCGATACGAGCAGTACTTC. Amino acids: CASSGPGRYEQYF.

This clonotype was found many times. The V call is TRBV12-3 or TRBV12-4, the J call TRBJ2-7, with TRBD1 identical over 9 bases. There are 15 residues in the CDR3. Unmatched junction bases numbered 12, after V lost 5 bases and J lost 7 bases. The CDR3 loop is CASSGDRDPRREQYF. The CDR3 nucleotides read TGTGCCAGCAGTGGGGACAGGGATCCAAGGAGAGAGCAGTACTTC.

This clonotype was seen only a few times. The V and J genes are TRBV9 and TRBJ2-3; 11 nucleotides agree with TRBD2. V dropped 0 bases and J dropped 4; count of bases not matched to a gene: 4. This CDR3 contains 16 residues. CDR1 SGDLS and CDR2 YYNGEE come from the germline V gene. The CDR3 nucleotides are TGTGCCAGCAGCGTAGTTGATAGCGGGAGGGCAGATACGCAGTATTTT. Amino acid sequence: CASSVVDSGRADTQYF. The full variable domain, with the rest looked up from reference TRBV9 and TRBJ2-3, is DSGVTQTPKHLITATGQRVTLRCSPRSGDLSVYWYQQSLDQGLQFLIQYYNGEERAKGNILERFSAQQFPDLHSELNLSSLELGDSALYFCASSVVDSGRADTQYFGPGTRLTVL.

The chain couples TRBV24-1 to TRBJ2-1; 9 bases align to TRBD1. V shed 4 bases, J shed 8 bases, and the junction held 11 bases outside the gene matches. Per the germline V gene, CDR1 is KGHDR and CDR2 is SFDVKD. CDR3 length: 16 residues. Written as DNA, the CDR3 is TGTGCCACCAGTGAGGTAACAGGGGGCGCGAGCGATGAGCAGTTCTTC. Its protein is CATSEVTGGASDEQFF.

The genes are TRBV6-1 and TRBJ1-6, with TRBD1 as a possible D gene (5 bases). The CDR3 consists of 12 residues. Germline values: CDR1 MNHNS, CDR2 SASEGT. The CDR3 is CGAHRLNSPLHF. CDR3 sequence (DNA): TGTGGGGCCCACAGGCTTAATTCACCCCTCCACTTT.